These 12 T cell receptor beta chains share one sample of origin, sequenced in a study of shared clonotypes between healthy human individuals. Naive-designated CD8 cells lacked CD45RO, were positively enriched for CCR7, and omitted terminally differentiated effector memory CD45RA+ cells. Method: immunoSEQ multiplex PCR; TCRdb's copy keeps in-frame clones and lacks some. The table lists 630,000 or so clones, about 98% of them singletons. The sample was naive CD8+ T cells sorted from blood. These receptors were taken from a man aged 30 to 45 in good health.

J is TRBJ2-7 and V is TRBV5-1, with D unclear. V was cut by 0 bases and J by 1 base, with 8 bases left in between. CDR3 size: 14 residues. In germline, CDR1 is SGHRS, CDR2 YFSETQ. The CDR3 protein is CASSLVGSSYEQYF. The DNA for the CDR3 is TGCGCCAGCAGCTTGGTGGGGTCGTCCTACGAGCAGTACTTC.

Comment on this clone: The junction does not match germline at one end; this may be a read error. Other DNA sequences of this sample code for an identical CDR3. J is TRBJ2-1 and V is TRBV27; D call uncertain. Germline CDR1 MNHEY, CDR2 SMNVEV (reference sequence). This CDR3 contains 12 residues. CDR3 sequence reads: CASSLYGNEQFF. The CDR3 DNA reads TGTGCCAGTAGTTTGTATGGAAATGAGCAGTTCTTC.

This chain uses TRBV7-8 with TRBJ2-1, with D tentatively TRBD2 (5 bases). The CDR3 consists of 15 residues. Trimming stripped 5 bases from V and 0 bases from J, with 11 bases between. Germline V lookup: CDR1 SGHVS, CDR2 FQNEAQ. CDR3 nucleotides: TGTGCCAGCAGCGGGTTAGCGAGCTCCTACAATGAGCAGTTCTTC. Translation: CASSGLASSYNEQFF.

The rearrangement joins TRBV18 to TRBJ2-4; no clear D gene. CDR3 length: 15 residues. V lost 10 bases to trimming and J lost 0 bases, with 16 bases between them. Germline V gene data show CDR1 as KGHSH and CDR2 as LQKENI. CDR3 nucleotide sequence: TGTGCCACCAGGACGGAGAGTTCAGCCAAAAACATTCAGTACTTC. This codes for CATRTESSAKNIQYF.

This chain uses TRBV27 with TRBJ2-1; D is perhaps TRBD2 (7 bases). The ends were cut back, 4 bases at V and 0 bases at J, with 13 bases in the middle. The germline CDR1 and CDR2 sequences are MNHEY and SMNVEV (reference sequence). The CDR3 spans 16 residues. CDR3 region: CASSYGEGGSYNEQFF. The CDR3, as DNA: TGTGCCAGCAGTTATGGGGAGGGGGGCTCCTACAATGAGCAGTTCTTC.

The CDR3 bases are TGTGCCAGCCGTGGTGAAGAGACCCAGTACTTC. It translates to CASRGEETQYF. The V gene is TRBV28, the J gene TRBJ2-5, with D hard to call. The CDR3 is 11 amino acids. V lost 8 bases to trimming and J lost 3 bases, with 7 bases between them. CDR1 is MDHEN, CDR2 SYDVKM, per germline.

The V and J genes are TRBV7-9 and TRBJ2-7; no reliable D call. Trimming took 2 bases from V and 4 from J, leaving 21 bases between them. Germline V lookup: CDR1 SEHNR, CDR2 FQNEAQ (reference sequence). The CDR3 is 17 residues long. Here the CDR3 DNA reads TGTGCCAGCAGCTTATCGCCTTTGGGCAGATCCCTTTACGAGCAGTACTTC. This translates into CASSLSPLGRSLYEQYF.

The V and J genes are TRBV7-2 and TRBJ2-7; 8 nucleotides match TRBD1. The CDR3 length is 16 residues. With V trimmed by 1 base and J by 0 bases, 5 bases remained unmatched. Germline loops: CDR1 SGHTA, CDR2 FQGNSA. Here the CDR3 reads CASSLDGGTGSYEQYF. As DNA, the CDR3 is TGTGCCAGCAGCTTAGACGGCGGGACAGGCTCCTACGAGCAGTACTTC. Based on the CDR3 plus reference TRBV7-2 and TRBJ2-7, the full variable domain is GAGVSQSPSNKVTEKGKDVELRCDPISGHTALYWYRQSLGQGLEFLIYFQGNSAPDKSGLPSDRFSAERTGGSVSTLTIQRTQQEDSAVYLCASSLDGGTGSYEQYFGPGTRLTVT.

The CDR3 DNA follows: TGTGCCAGCAAGTGGTCTAGCGGAGACCGTAGCACAGATACGCAGTATTTT. It specifies CASKWSSGDRSTDTQYF. The J gene is TRBJ2-3, the V gene TRBV7-8; 7 bases match TRBD2. This CDR3 is built from 17 residues. The ends lost 7 bases at V and 0 bases at J; junction bases unmatched: 13. CDR1 and CDR2 from the germline V gene are SGHVS and FQNEAQ.

V usage is TRBV14 and J usage is TRBJ2-7; D is uncertain. The length of the CDR3 is 15 residues. CDR1 and CDR2 (germline): SGHDN, FVKESK. V gave up 3 bases and J gave up 1 base, with 13 bases separating them. The CDR3 reads CASSQGHTGSYEQYF. The DNA of the CDR3 is TGTGCCAGCAGCCAGGGCCACACTGGGTCCTACGAGCAGTACTTC. Together with reference TRBV14 and TRBJ2-7, the CDR3 gives the full variable domain: EAGVTQFPSHSVIEKGQTVTLRCDPISGHDNLYWYRRVMGKEIKFLLHFVKESKQDESGMPNNRFLAERTGGTYSTLKVQPAELEDSGVYFCASSQGHTGSYEQYFGPGTRLTVT.

This chain uses TRBV7-9 with TRBJ2-7; tentatively, D is TRBD1 (5 bases). Germline-derived CDR1 and CDR2 are SEHNR and FQNEAQ (reference sequence). V lost 0 bases, J lost 2 bases, and 17 bases lay in between. This CDR3 is 17 amino acids long. The CDR3 reads CASSLAGQGKATYEQYF. CDR3 DNA sequence: TGTGCCAGCAGCTTAGCCGGACAAGGGAAGGCTACCTACGAGCAGTACTTC.

The CDR3: CASSVVGGPRAEAFF. CDR3 nucleotide sequence: TGTGCCAGCAGCGTAGTGGGGGGCCCTCGGGCTGAAGCTTTCTTT. The rearrangement links TRBV9 to TRBJ1-1, with D tentatively TRBD1 (6 bases). V gave up 0 bases and J gave up 6 bases, with 15 bases separating them. CDR1 SGDLS and CDR2 YYNGEE come from the germline V gene. The CDR3 is 15 residues long.